A selection of T cell receptor beta chains follows, all from one sample in a study of blood T cell repertoires in COVID-19. Only in-frame clones appear in the TCRdb table, and some are missing; sequencing was by immunoSEQ multiplex PCR. In the table there are about 400,000 clones, about 86% of which are singletons. The sequenced sample consisted of peripheral blood. These receptors were obtained from a woman aged 55-69 years with COVID-19, enrolled during active disease. Each CDR3 is given with its conserved first and last residue. The D gene is left open where the match is weak. Rows may omit the clone size; those that give it use once, few, many or a size class.

d_gene: TRBD1; abundance: -; v_gene: TRBV6-5; j_gene: TRBJ2-7; CDR3aa: CASRMGQTIYEQYF; CDR3nt: TGTGCCAGCAGGATGGGACAGACGATCTACGAGCAGTACTTC
d_gene: TRBD2; abundance: -; v_gene: TRBV9; j_gene: TRBJ2-1; CDR3aa: CASSVSGALYNEQFF; CDR3nt: TGTGCCAGCAGCGTCAGCGGGGCTCTCTACAATGAGCAGTTCTTC
d_gene: -; abundance: -; v_gene: TRBV7-2; j_gene: TRBJ1-2; CDR3aa: CASSKGYGGGRYGYTF; CDR3nt: TGTGCCAGCAGCAAAGGATATGGGGGGGGTCGCTATGGCTACACCTTC
d_gene: TRBD2; abundance: -; v_gene: TRBV4-1; j_gene: TRBJ2-4; CDR3aa: CASSQVGGVDIQYF; CDR3nt: TGCGCCAGCAGCCAAGTTGGGGGGGTGGACATTCAGTACTTC
d_gene: -; abundance: -; v_gene: TRBV2; j_gene: TRBJ2-7; CDR3aa: CASSEWQASYEQYF; CDR3nt: TGTGCCAGCAGTGAGTGGCAGGCTTCCTACGAGCAGTACTTC
d_gene: TRBD1; abundance: -; v_gene: TRBV5-1; j_gene: TRBJ2-2; CDR3aa: CASSLQGEITGELFF; CDR3nt: TGCGCCAGCAGCTTGCAGGGGGAGATCACCGGGGAGCTGTTTTTT
d_gene: TRBD1; abundance: -; v_gene: TRBV18; j_gene: TRBJ1-2; CDR3aa: CASSPDRDYGYTF; CDR3nt: TGTGCCAGCTCTCCCGACAGGGACTATGGCTACACCTTC
d_gene: -; abundance: -; v_gene: TRBV5-4; j_gene: TRBJ1-2; CDR3aa: CASSLEGHYGYTF; CDR3nt: TGTGCCAGCAGCTTGGAGGGACATTATGGCTACACCTTC
d_gene: -; abundance: -; v_gene: TRBV28; j_gene: TRBJ1-4; CDR3aa: CASRGEKLFF; CDR3nt: TGTGCCAGCAGGGGCGAAAAACTGTTTTTT
d_gene: TRBD2; abundance: few; v_gene: TRBV5-1; j_gene: TRBJ2-5; CDR3aa: CASSALAGGPGETQYF; CDR3nt: TGCGCCAGCAGCGCCTTAGCGGGGGGGCCAGGAGAGACCCAGTACTTC